This entry lists 11 T cell receptor beta chains sequenced from one sample in a study of CD8 T cell repertoires and HIV-1 epitope variants. These receptors are not linked to any known antigen. Profiling relied on immunoSEQ multiplex PCR, and the TCRdb table lists in-frame clones only, not all of them. This table holds approximately 6,700 clones, under 75% found once. The material sequenced was cultured CD8+ T cells derived from PBMCs. These receptors came from a male donor with HIV.

The J gene is TRBJ2-2, the V gene TRBV29-1, with 7 bases aligning to TRBD2. There are 13 residues in the CDR3. V gave up 6 bases and J gave up 0 bases; unmatched junction bases: 1. CDR1 and CDR2 (germline): SQVTM, ANQGSEA. The CDR3, as DNA: TGCAGCGTAGCGGGGCCGAACACCGGGGAGCTGTTTTTT. Its protein product is CSVAGPNTGELFF.

V usage is TRBV4-3 and J usage is TRBJ1-3; unclear D gene. The CDR3 contains 14 residues. The V and J ends lost 3 bases and 1 base respectively, with 7 bases between them. Germline assignment: CDR1 LGHNA and CDR2 YSLEER. The CDR3: CASSQLGSGNTIYF. The CDR3 nucleotides read TGCGCCAGCAGCCAGTTAGGTTCTGGAAACACCATATATTTT.

The chain carries TRBV19 and TRBJ2-3; the D gene is possibly TRBD2 (5 bases). Trimming left V 5 bases short and J 2 bases short, with 8 bases between. CDR1 is LNHDA and CDR2 is SQIVND in the germline V gene (reference sequence). This CDR3 region has 13 residues. The CDR3 DNA reads as TGTGCCAGTAGTCTACTAGTCACAGATACGCAGTATTTT. Its protein is CASSLLVTDTQYF.

V gene TRBV29-1 combines with J gene TRBJ2-2, with D perhaps matching TRBD2 (6 bases). The germline V gene encodes CDR1 SQVTM and CDR2 ANQGSEA. CDR3 length: 12 amino acids. The V end lost 6 bases, the J end lost 5 bases, and 10 bases lay between the germline ends. CDR3 loop: CSVEGNTGELFF. CDR3 DNA sequence: TGCAGCGTGGAGGGAAATACCGGGGAGCTGTTTTTT.

The gene calls are TRBV4-1 and TRBJ2-2; either TRBD1 or TRBD2 may fit D (5 bases each). The CDR3 length is 17 residues. CDR1 is MGHRA and CDR2 is YSYEKL in the germline V gene. The V end lost 1 base, the J end lost 0 bases, and 12 bases lay between the germline ends. CDR3 sequence reads: CASSQAPGAPNTGELFF. CDR3 DNA sequence: TGCGCCAGCAGCCAAGCACCCGGGGCACCGAACACCGGGGAGCTGTTTTTT.

This clone was seen once. The chain employs TRBV6-5 and TRBJ1-4; D gene ambiguous. CDR1 and CDR2 (germline): MNHEY, SVGAGI. V was shortened by 6 bases and J by 0 bases, with 11 bases between the two germline ends. The CDR3 spans 15 residues. This chain's CDR3 is CASSPYTSTNEKLFF. Here the CDR3 DNA reads TGTGCCAGCAGCCCCTACACTTCAACTAATGAAAAACTGTTTTTT.

The chain uses TRBV27 and TRBJ2-2, with D perhaps TRBD1 (5 bases). V was trimmed by 2 bases and J by 5 bases, leaving 12 bases between them. Germline V gene data show CDR1 as MNHEY and CDR2 as SMNVEV (reference sequence). The CDR3 consists of 15 residues. The CDR3 sequence is CASSLEAPGTGELFF. The CDR3 DNA is TGTGCCAGCAGTTTAGAGGCCCCAGGGACCGGGGAGCTGTTTTTT.

The V and J genes are TRBV5-4 and TRBJ2-7, with D perhaps TRBD1 (5 bases). V was clipped by 4 bases and J by 2 bases, with 13 bases between them. Germline V gene data show CDR1 as SGHNT and CDR2 as YYREEE (reference sequence). The CDR3 is 14 residues long. Here the CDR3 DNA reads TGTGCCAGCAGCGACTCGACAGTTACCTACGAGCAGTACTTC. Protein sequence: CASSDSTVTYEQYF.

The V gene is TRBV28, the J gene TRBJ2-6; D not certain. Trimming took off 3 bases at V and 1 base at J, with 7 bases between the two ends. The CDR3 contains 15 residues. Looked up from germline, CDR1 is MDHEN and CDR2 is SYDVKM. CDR3 residues: CASSFSLSGANVLTF. In DNA form, the CDR3 reads TGTGCCAGCAGTTTCTCATTGTCTGGGGCCAACGTCCTGACTTTC.

This clone is medium-sized. The chain employs TRBV28 and TRBJ2-2; D call uncertain. Germline loops: CDR1 MDHEN, CDR2 SYDVKM. The V end was cut by 3 bases, the J end by 4 bases, with 15 bases between. This CDR3 is built from 16 residues. The CDR3 sequence: CASSLWAEGSTGELFF. The CDR3 DNA is TGTGCCAGCAGTTTGTGGGCGGAAGGGTCCACCGGGGAGCTGTTTTTT.

The chain recombines TRBV28 with TRBJ1-2; the match to TRBD1 covers 10 bases. V lost 6 bases to trimming and J lost 8 bases; unmatched junction nucleotides: 9. Germline assignment: CDR1 MDHEN and CDR2 SYDVKM. The CDR3 consists of 14 residues. The CDR3 nucleotides are TGTGCCAGCAGGACCTGGACAGGGGGAAAGGGCTACACCTTC. Translating gives CASRTWTGGKGYTF.